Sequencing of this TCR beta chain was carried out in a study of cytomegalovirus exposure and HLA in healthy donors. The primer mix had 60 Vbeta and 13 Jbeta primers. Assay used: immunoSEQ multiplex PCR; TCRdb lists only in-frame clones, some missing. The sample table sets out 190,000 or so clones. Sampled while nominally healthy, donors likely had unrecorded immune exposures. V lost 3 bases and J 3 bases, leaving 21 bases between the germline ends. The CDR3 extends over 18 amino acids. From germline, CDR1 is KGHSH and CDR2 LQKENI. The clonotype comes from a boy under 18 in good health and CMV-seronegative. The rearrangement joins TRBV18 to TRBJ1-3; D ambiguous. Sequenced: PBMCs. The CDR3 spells CASSPKAAAPTGGNTIYF. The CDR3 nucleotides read TGTGCCAGCTCACCTAAGGCGGCCGCCCCAACTGGTGGAAACACCATATATTTT.